The sequence of this TCR beta chain was determined in a study of molecular identifiers for immune sequencing clone quantification. Overall study results and limits: In CMV-specific effectors, clones above 20 copies held over 99% of molecules; naive, under 1%. For highly expanded clones, sizes could be underestimated when identical TCR molecules share a barcode.

TCRdb redid the calling of the PCR reads with MiXCR, one entry per CDR3 protein. The sample holds roughly 93,000 distinct CDR3 sequences, around a quarter seen once. This clonotype was counted ten times or more. Its antigen is undetermined. The sequenced sample consisted of naive CD8+ T cells from blood, with Jurkat cell RNA spiked in. The subset denotes: FACS-sorted CD8+CD4-CCR7+CD45RA+ naive T cells. This clonotype was sampled from a human donor in good health. Some libraries in this study had Jurkat cell RNA spiked in.

The CDR3 loop is CASSRGARPYEQYF. CDR3 sequence (DNA): TGTGCCAGCAGCAGAGGGGCCAGGCCGTACGAGCAGTACTTC. This chain joins TRBV5-6 and TRBJ2-7; possibly TRBD1 or TRBD2 for D (5 bases each). The CDR3 runs to 14 residues. Germline CDR1 and CDR2: SGHDT and YYEEEE. With 4 bases removed from V and 4 bases from J, the gap between germline ends came to 15 bases.